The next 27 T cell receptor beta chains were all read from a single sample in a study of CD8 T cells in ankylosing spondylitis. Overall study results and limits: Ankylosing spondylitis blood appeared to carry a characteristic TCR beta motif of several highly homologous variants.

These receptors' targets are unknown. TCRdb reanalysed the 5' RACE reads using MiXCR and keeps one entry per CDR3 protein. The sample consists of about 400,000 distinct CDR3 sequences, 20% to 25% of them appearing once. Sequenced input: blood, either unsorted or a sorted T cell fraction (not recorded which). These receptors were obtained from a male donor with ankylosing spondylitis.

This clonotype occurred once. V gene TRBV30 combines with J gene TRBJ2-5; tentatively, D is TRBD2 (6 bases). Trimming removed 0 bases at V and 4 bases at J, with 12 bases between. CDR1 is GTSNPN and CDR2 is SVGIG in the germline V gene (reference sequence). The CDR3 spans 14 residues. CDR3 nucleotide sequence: TGTGCCTGGAGTGTCGGAGGGGTGGGAGAGACCCAGTACTTC. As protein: CAWSVGGVGETQYF. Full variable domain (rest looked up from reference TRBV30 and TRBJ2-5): SQTIHQWPATLVQPVGSPLSLECTVEGTSNPNLYWYRQAAGRGLQLLFYSVGIGQISSEVPQNLSASRPQDRQFILSSKKLLLSDSGFYLCAWSVGGVGETQYFGPGTRLLVL.

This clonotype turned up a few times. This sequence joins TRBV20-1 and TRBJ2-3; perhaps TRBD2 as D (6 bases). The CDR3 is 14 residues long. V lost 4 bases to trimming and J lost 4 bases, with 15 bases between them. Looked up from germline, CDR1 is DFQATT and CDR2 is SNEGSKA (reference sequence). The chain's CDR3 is CSAKVRESSDTQYF. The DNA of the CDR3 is TGCAGTGCTAAAGTGCGGGAAAGCTCAGATACGCAGTATTTT.

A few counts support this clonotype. The CDR3 spells CASSAQPGTGAYNEQFF. CDR3 bases: TGCGCCAGCAGCGCCCAGCCAGGGACAGGGGCGTACAATGAGCAGTTCTTC. The chain couples TRBV5-1 to TRBJ2-1; 10 bases are shared with TRBD1. This CDR3 region has 17 residues. Germline CDR1 and CDR2: SGHRS and YFSETQ. The ends lost 4 bases at V and 4 bases at J; junction bases unmatched: 11.

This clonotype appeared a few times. DNA of the CDR3: TGTGCCAGCAGCTCGGGTTGGGGTGAAAAACTGTTTTTT. This translates into CASSSGWGEKLFF. The V and J genes are TRBV7-2 and TRBJ1-4, with D unclear. Germline V gene data show CDR1 as SGHTA and CDR2 as FQGNSA. V was cut by 4 bases and J by 7 bases, with 10 bases left in between. The CDR3 consists of 13 residues.

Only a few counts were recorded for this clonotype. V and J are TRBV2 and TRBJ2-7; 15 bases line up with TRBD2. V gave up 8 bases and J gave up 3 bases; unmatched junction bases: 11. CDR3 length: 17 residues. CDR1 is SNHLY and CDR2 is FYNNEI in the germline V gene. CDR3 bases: TGTGCCAGCCGGAAGGGACTAGCGGGAGGTCTCAGCTACGAGCAGTACTTC. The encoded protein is CASRKGLAGGLSYEQYF.

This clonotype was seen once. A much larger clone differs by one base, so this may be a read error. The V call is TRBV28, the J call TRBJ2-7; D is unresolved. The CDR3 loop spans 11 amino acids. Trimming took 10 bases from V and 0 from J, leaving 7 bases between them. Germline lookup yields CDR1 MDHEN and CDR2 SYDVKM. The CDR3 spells CATRSSYEQYF. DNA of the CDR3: TGTGCCACCAGGAGCTCCTACGAGCAGTACTTC.

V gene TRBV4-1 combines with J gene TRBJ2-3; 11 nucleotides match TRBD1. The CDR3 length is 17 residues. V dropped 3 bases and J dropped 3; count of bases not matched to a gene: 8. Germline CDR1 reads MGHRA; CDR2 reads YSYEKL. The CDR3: CASSHAPGTGGTDTQYF. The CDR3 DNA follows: TGCGCCAGCAGCCATGCTCCGGGGACAGGGGGAACAGATACGCAGTATTTT.

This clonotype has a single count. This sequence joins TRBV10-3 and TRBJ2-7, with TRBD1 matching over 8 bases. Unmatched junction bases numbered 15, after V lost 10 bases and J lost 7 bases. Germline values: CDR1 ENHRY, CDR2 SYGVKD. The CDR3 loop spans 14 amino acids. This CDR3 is CATQRRGQVHEQYF. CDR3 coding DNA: TGTGCCACCCAGAGAAGGGGACAGGTACATGAGCAGTACTTC.

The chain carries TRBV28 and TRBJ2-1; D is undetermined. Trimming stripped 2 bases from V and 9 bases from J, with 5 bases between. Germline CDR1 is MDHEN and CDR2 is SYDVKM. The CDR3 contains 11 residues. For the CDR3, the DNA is TGTGCCAGCAGTTTAAATGTTGAGCAGTTCTTC. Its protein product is CASSLNVEQFF.

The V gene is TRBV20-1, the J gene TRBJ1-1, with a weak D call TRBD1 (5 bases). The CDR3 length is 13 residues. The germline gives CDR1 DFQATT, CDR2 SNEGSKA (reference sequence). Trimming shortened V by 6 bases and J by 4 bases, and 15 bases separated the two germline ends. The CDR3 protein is CSAQRGEGTEAFF. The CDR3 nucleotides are TGCAGTGCCCAGCGGGGGGAGGGCACTGAAGCTTTCTTT.

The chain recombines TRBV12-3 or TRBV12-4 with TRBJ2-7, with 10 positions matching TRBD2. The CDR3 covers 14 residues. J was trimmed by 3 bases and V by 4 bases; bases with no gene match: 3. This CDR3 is CASSSWTSGYEQYF. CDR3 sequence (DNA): TGTGCCAGCAGTTCCTGGACTAGCGGCTACGAGCAGTACTTC.

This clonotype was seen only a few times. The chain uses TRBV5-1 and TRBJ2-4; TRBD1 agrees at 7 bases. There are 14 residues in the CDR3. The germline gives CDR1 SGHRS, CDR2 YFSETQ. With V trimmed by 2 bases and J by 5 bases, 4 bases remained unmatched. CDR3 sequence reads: CASSLPGGQNIQYF. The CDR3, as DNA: TGCGCCAGCAGCTTACCAGGGGGTCAAAACATTCAGTACTTC.

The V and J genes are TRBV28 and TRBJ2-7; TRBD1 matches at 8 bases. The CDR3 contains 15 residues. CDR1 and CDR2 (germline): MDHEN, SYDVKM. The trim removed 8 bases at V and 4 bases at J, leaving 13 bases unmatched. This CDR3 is CASRSARGHFYEQYF. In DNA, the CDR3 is TGTGCCAGCCGTTCCGCCAGGGGGCATTTTTACGAGCAGTACTTC.

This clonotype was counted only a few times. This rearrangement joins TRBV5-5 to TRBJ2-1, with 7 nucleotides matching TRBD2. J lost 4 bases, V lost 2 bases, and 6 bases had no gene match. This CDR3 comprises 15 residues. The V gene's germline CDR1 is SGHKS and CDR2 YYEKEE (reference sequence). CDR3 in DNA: TGTGCCAGCAGCTTAGAATCGCGGGGGTACAATGAGCAGTTCTTC. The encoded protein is CASSLESRGYNEQFF. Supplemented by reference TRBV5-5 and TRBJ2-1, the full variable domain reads DAGVTQSPTHLIKTRGQQVTLRCSPISGHKSVSWYQQVLGQGPQFIFQYYEKEERGRGNFPDRFSARQFPNYSSELNVNALLLGDSALYLCASSLESRGYNEQFFGPGTRLTVL.

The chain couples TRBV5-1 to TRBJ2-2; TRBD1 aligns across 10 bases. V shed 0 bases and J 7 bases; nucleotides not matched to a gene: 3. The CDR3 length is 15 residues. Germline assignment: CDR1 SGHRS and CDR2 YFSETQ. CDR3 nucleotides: TGCGCCAGCAGCTTGGTCGGACAGGGGGACGGGGAGCTGTTTTTT. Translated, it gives CASSLVGQGDGELFF.

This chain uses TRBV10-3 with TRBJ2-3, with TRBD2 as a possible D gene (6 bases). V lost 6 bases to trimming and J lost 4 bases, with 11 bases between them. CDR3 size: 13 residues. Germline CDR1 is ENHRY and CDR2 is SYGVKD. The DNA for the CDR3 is TGTGCCATCAGGGAGGGACCGGCAGATACGCAGTATTTT. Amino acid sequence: CAIREGPADTQYF.

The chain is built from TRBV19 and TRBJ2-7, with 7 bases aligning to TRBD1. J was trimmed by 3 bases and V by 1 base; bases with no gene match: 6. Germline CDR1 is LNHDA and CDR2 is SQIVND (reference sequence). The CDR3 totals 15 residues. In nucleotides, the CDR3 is TGTGCCAGTAGTATAGCTACGGGGACAGACTACGAGCAGTACTTC. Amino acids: CASSIATGTDYEQYF.

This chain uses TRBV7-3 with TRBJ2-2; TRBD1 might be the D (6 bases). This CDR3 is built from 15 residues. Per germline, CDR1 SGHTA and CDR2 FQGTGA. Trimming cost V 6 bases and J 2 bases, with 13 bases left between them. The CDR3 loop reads CASSQGHRNTGELFF. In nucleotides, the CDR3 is TGTGCCAGCAGTCAGGGACACCGAAACACCGGGGAGCTGTTTTTT.

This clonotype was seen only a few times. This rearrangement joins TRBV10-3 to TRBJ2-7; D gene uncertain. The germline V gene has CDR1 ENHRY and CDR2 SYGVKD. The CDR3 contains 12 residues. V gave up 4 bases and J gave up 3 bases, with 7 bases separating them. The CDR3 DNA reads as TGTGCCATCAGTGGTGCTTTCTACGAGCAGTACTTC. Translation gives CAISGAFYEQYF.

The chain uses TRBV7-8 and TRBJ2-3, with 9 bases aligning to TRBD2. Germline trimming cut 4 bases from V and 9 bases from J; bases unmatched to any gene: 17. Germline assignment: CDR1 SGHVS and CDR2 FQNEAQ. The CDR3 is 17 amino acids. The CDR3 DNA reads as TGTGCCAGCAGCTCCTTAGGGCCTACTAGCGGGTCAGGCACGCAGTATTTT. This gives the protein CASSSLGPTSGSGTQYF.

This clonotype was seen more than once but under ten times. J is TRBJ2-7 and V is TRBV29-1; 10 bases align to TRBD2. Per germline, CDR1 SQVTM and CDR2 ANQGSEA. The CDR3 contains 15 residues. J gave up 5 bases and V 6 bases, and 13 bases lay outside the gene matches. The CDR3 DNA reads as TGCAGCGTGGCGAATAGCGGGAGGTCCCCAAACGAGCAGTACTTC. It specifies CSVANSGRSPNEQYF.

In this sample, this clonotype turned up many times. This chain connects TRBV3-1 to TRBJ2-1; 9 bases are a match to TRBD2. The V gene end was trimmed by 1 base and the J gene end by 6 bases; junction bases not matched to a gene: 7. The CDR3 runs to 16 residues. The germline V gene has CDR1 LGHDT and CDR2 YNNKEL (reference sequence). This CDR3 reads CASSQAMVAGVNEQFF. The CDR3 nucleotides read TGTGCCAGCAGCCAAGCCATGGTAGCGGGAGTCAATGAGCAGTTCTTC.

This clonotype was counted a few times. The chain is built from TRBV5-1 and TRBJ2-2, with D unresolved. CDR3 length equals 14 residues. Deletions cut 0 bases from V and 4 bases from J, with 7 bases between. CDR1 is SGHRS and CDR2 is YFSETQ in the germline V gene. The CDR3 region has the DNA TGCGCCAGCAGCTTGGGCAGCTTCACCGGGGAGCTGTTTTTT. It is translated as CASSLGSFTGELFF.

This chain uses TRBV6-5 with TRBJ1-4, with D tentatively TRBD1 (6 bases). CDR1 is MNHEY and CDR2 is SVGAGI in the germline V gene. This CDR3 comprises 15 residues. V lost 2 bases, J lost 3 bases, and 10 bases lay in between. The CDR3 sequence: CASSYTRGANEKLFF. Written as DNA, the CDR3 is TGTGCCAGCAGTTACACCAGGGGTGCTAATGAAAAACTGTTTTTT.

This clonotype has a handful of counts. CDR3 region: CSARVRGSYEQYF. In DNA form, the CDR3 reads TGCAGTGCTAGGGTCCGGGGATCGTACGAGCAGTACTTC. This chain uses TRBV20-1 with TRBJ2-7, with D maybe TRBD2 (5 bases). Germline loops: CDR1 DFQATT, CDR2 SNEGSKA (reference sequence). The CDR3 runs 13 residues. V shed 3 bases and J shed 4 bases, with 13 bases lying between them.

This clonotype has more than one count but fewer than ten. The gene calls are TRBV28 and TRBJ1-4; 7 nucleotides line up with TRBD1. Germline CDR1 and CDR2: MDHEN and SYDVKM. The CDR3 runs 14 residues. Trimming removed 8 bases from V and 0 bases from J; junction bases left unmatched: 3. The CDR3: CASFGTATNEKLFF. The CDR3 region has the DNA TGTGCCAGCTTCGGGACAGCAACTAATGAAAAACTGTTTTTT.

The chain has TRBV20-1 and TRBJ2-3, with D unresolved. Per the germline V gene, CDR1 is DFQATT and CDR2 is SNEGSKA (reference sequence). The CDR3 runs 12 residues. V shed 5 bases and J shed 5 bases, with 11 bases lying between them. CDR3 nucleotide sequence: TGCAGTGCTTTGGCGTTGGTAGATACGCAGTATTTT. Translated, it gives CSALALVDTQYF.